The 9 T cell receptor beta chains listed next were all sequenced from one sample in a study of cytomegalovirus exposure and HLA in healthy donors. PCR primers comprised 60 Vbeta and 13 Jbeta primers. The protocol was immunoSEQ multiplex PCR, while the TCRdb copy is restricted to in-frame clones and leaves out a portion. The sample consists of fewer than 200,000 clones, approximately 77% of them appearing once. Sequencing used PBMCs. These receptors were taken from a male donor in good health and CMV-seronegative.

The chain employs TRBV5-4 and TRBJ2-7; 10 bases fit TRBD1. From germline, CDR1 is SGHNT and CDR2 YYREEE (reference sequence). The CDR3 length is 14 residues. J gave up 5 bases and V 3 bases, and 5 bases lay outside the gene matches. For the CDR3, the DNA is TGTGCCAGCAGCTACCGGGACAGGGGTCACGAGCAGTACTTC. Its translation: CASSYRDRGHEQYF.

The V gene is TRBV19, the J gene TRBJ1-3; D is perhaps TRBD1 (5 bases). CDR1 and CDR2 from the germline V gene are LNHDA and SQIVND (reference sequence). The V end lost 1 base, the J end lost 1 base, and 8 bases lay between the germline ends. There are 15 residues in the CDR3. CDR3 in amino acids: CASSIAAGSGNTIYF. The CDR3 coding sequence is TGTGCCAGTAGTATAGCGGCAGGGTCTGGAAACACCATATATTTT.

The V call is TRBV19, the J call TRBJ2-2, with 8 bases that match TRBD2. V was pared by 8 bases and J by 6 bases, with 11 bases of the junction left unmatched. Germline V gene data show CDR1 as LNHDA and CDR2 as SQIVND (reference sequence). There are 15 residues in the CDR3. The CDR3 loop is CASLRQSGSSGELFF. In DNA form, the CDR3 reads TGTGCCAGTCTACGACAAAGCGGGAGTTCCGGGGAGCTGTTTTTT.

The V call is TRBV6-1, the J call TRBJ2-7; D is undetermined. Trimming pared 8 bases from V and 2 bases from J, leaving 16 bases between. The CDR3 totals 14 residues. Germline V CDR1 and CDR2: MNHNS, SASEGT. The CDR3 DNA sequence: TGTGCCAGCTCCTTAGGAGCCTCTACCTACGAGCAGTACTTC. The encoded protein is CASSLGASTYEQYF.

This chain uses TRBV2 with TRBJ1-5; D gene ambiguous. The CDR3 consists of 15 residues. Germline V gene data show CDR1 as SNHLY and CDR2 as FYNNEI. Trimming shortened V by 4 bases and J by 0 bases, and 10 bases separated the two germline ends. CDR3 protein: CASSGAGSSNQPQHF. The DNA for the CDR3 is TGTGCCAGCAGTGGTGCAGGCAGTAGCAATCAGCCCCAGCATTTT.

The chain is built from TRBV30 and TRBJ2-5, with D maybe TRBD1 (6 bases). V was cut by 3 bases and J by 7 bases, with 21 bases left in between. Germline CDR1 and CDR2: GTSNPN and SVGIG (reference sequence). CDR3 size: 15 residues. CDR3 sequence: CAWRSKTGMKGTQYF. The CDR3 nucleotides read TGTGCCTGGAGGAGCAAAACAGGGATGAAGGGGACCCAGTACTTC.

This clone was counted only a few times. V and J are TRBV21-1 and TRBJ1-1; the D call TRBD1 from the table was never checked on the DNA. TRBV21-1 has pseudogene status. The CDR3 length is 14 residues. The DNA for the CDR3 is TGTGCCAGCAACATGGACAGGGGGCACACTGAAGCTTTCTTT. This gives the protein CASNMDRGHTEAFF.

The rearrangement links TRBV29-1 to TRBJ1-1, with D unresolved. The ends were cut back, 4 bases at V and 1 base at J, with 13 bases in the middle. Germline values: CDR1 SQVTM, CDR2 ANQGSEA. The CDR3 covers 14 residues. Here the CDR3 DNA reads TGCAGCGTTGGAAACAGAGCCCCGAACACTGAAGCTTTCTTT. It translates to CSVGNRAPNTEAFF. The variable domain in full, completed from reference TRBV29-1 and TRBJ1-1, reads SAVISQKPSRDICQRGTSLTIQCQVDSQVTMMFWYRQQPGQSLTLIATANQGSEATYESGFVIDKFPISRPNLTFSTLTVSNMSPEDSSIYLCSVGNRAPNTEAFFGQGTRLTVV.

This rearrangement joins TRBV5-1 to TRBJ2-1; 7 bases agree with TRBD2. Germline V CDR1 and CDR2: SGHRS, YFSETQ. The CDR3 loop spans 18 amino acids. V shed 1 base, J shed 0 bases, and the junction held 10 bases outside the gene matches. CDR3 bases: TGCGCCAGCAGCTTGCTCTCGGGGGGTCCCAGCTCCTACAATGAGCAGTTCTTC. It yields the protein CASSLLSGGPSSYNEQFF.